This T cell receptor (beta chain) was profiled in a study of response to subunit inactivated influenza vaccine. Trimming cost V 7 bases and J 7 bases; bases outside gene matches: 21. Germline CDR1 and CDR2: DFQATT and SNEGSKA (reference sequence). This CDR3 has 17 amino acids. Each CDR3 protein gets one entry after TCRdb re-called the RT-PCR reads with MiXCR. The sample lists hundreds of thousands of distinct CDR3 sequences; 12% were seen once. The clonotype comes from a man aged 50-59 years who received an inactivated influenza vaccine. V is TRBV20-1 and J is TRBJ2-3; 9 nucleotides agree with TRBD2. Sequencing was performed on non-naive T cells sorted from PBMCs, taken 14 to 15 days before vaccination. This CDR3 reads CSVQGIRRGRAWNTQYF. Written as DNA, the CDR3 is TGCAGTGTTCAGGGGATTAGACGCGGGAGGGCCTGGAATACGCAGTATTTT.